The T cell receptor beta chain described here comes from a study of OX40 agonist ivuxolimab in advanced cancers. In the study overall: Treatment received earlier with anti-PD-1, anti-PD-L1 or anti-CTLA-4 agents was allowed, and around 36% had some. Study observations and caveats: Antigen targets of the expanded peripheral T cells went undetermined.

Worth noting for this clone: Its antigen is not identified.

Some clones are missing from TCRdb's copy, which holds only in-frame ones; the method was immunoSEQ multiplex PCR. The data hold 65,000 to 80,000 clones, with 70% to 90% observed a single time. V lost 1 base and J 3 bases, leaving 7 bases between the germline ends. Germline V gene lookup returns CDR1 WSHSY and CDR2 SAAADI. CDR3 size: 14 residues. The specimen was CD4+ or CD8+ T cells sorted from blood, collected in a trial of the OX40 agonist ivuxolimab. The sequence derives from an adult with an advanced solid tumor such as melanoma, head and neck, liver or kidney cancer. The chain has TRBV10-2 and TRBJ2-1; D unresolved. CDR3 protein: CASSEWVDYNEQFF. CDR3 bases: TGCGCCAGCAGTGAGTGGGTGGACTACAATGAGCAGTTCTTC.